This T cell receptor (beta chain) is drawn from a study of human T cells and chemical hapten exposure. Study-wide results and limits: TCRs above 1 in 1000 frequency did not change with DPC sensitization. The count of PT1 expanded TCRs correlated positively with patch test score.

Germline-derived CDR1 and CDR2 are MNHEY and SVGEGT. The CDR3 length is 17 residues. V was clipped by 4 bases and J by 0 bases; unmatched bases: 6. TCRdb processed the RACE reads anew with MiXCR; each CDR3 protein has one entry. The sample records about 49,000 distinct CDR3 sequences, around a tenth being singletons. This clonotype was seen many times. The antigen is not known. Time point specified: patch test 1, 2 weeks after DPC sensitization. Treatment indicated: therapeutic diphenylcyclopropenone sensitization with weekly scalp DPC. Total RNA was isolated from whole blood that had not been fractionated.

The chain has TRBV6-2 or TRBV6-3 and TRBJ1-5; TRBD1 matches 10 bases. The sample consisted of whole blood, taken in connection with sensitization to the hapten diphenylcyclopropenone (DPC). This sequence was found in a woman aged 50 to 65 with alopecia areata. Some clones in this sample may be carry-over from other donors' samples. The CDR3, as DNA: TGTGCCAGCAGTTCACCCCGGGACAGGGGTAGCAATCAGCCCCAGCATTTT. It yields the protein CASSSPRDRGSNQPQHF.